A single TCR beta chain is shown here with its context. This clone was seen only a few times. No antigen is known for it. The sample holds no much larger clone one base away, and base qualities are not on file. The entire isolated RNA was reverse transcribed using the High Capacity cDNA Reverse Transcription Kit, and thus expressed TCRB transcripts were sequenced. Naive, central memory and regulatory T cell samples underwent deep immunoSEQ sequencing, averaging about 3.57 million total reads per sample. After sorted cells were lysed in RLT buffer, RNA was extracted with DNase-treated RNeasy Micro or Mini kits, with the choice depending on cell number. To prevent cross-contamination, each cell subset was processed individually, whereas patient and healthy donor samples were processed jointly. TCRB sequences were amplified from cDNA with the immunoSEQ multiplex PCR, producing 87-bp fragments spanning the CDR3 region. Amplicons were sequenced on the Illumina HiSeq platform. On the authors' methods: Synthetic template baselines were used to correct PCR bias computationally, reads within Hamming distance 2 were collapsed, and singletons that could not be merged were discarded. Reads were aligned against IMGT so that V, D and J genes, CDR3 length and insertions or deletions at six rearrangement sites could be assigned. Clonotype counts were normalized to sorted cell number within each subset before computing true diversity and Gini coefficients with the tcR R package. Repertoire sharing was quantified using the overlap coefficient calculated on TCRB nucleotide sequences. Out-of-frame TCRB sequences from naive cells were analyzed as a proxy for the pre-selection repertoire. In its TCRdb copy, this immuneACCESS table keeps in-frame sequences only and misses some clones. Where compared with another copy, unresolved V genes explain less than half of these, and the others have no known cause. The D gene and trimming were derived from the DNA, and the V and J assignments and clone size from that table. The sample records more than 120,000 clones, 10% of which are singletons. Jointly, the top ten make up 1% to 1.5% of the sample.

The data are from a study of beta chain features in type 1 diabetes (dated by TCRdb to 2017 to 2018). For the study in its entirety: Mean age, gender distribution, total cell number and subset yield were not different between patients and healthy donors. A total of 90 million to 140 million sorted cells were examined across all samples, and RNA yield correlated strongly with the number of cells per subset. The study compared TCRB repertoires of sorted circulating CD4+ T cell subsets between recently diagnosed type 1 diabetes patients and matched healthy donors. Naive and central memory subsets were obtained from all 30 or so donors, but regulatory and stem cell-like memory subsets were isolated from only 8 patients and roughly eight healthy donors.

Including cysteine and phenylalanine, the CDR3 has 14 amino acids. Just the 42-base CDR3 DNA is kept, in frame starting at base 1. Trimming takes 0 bases from V and 12 bases from J, and the germline ends sit 15 bases apart. The germline V gene gives CDR1 as MGHRA and CDR2 as YSYEKL. Each donor gave one peripheral blood draw, roughly 0.11 L on average, collected into heparinised tubes. A BD FACSAria II was used to sort naive, central memory, regulatory and stem cell-like memory CD4+ T cells with a panel that included CD45RO, CCR7, CD25, CD127, CD95 and CD27. Every sorted population had a purity above 95%. PBMCs were isolated right away by Lymphoprep density gradient centrifugation and were stained directly, without culture. So that batch effects would be minimized, each experiment stained and sorted samples in pairs, pairing one healthy donor with one patient. The study at large found these results: PCR might favor shorter templates, but patient and control samples were amplified and corrected together, so any skew would affect both groups equally. A moderate but significant shortening of TCRB CDR3 length was observed in type 1 diabetes patients in all four CD4+ subsets. The naive, central memory and regulatory TCRB repertoires appeared to resemble one another more closely among patients than among healthy donors. Only small numbers of individuals were included in the HLA sub-analyses, which left unresolved whether HLA type had any influence on TCRB rearrangement. Because cDNA rather than genomic DNA was sequenced, highly expressing activated cells could have been over-represented, although no difference in activation and CD3 levels was found between groups. At VDJ recombination sites, patients with type 1 diabetes made fewer insertions and deleted more nucleotides, a pattern implying thymic rearrangement abnormalities.

Sequenced sample: naive CD4+ T cells from blood. Explained via the paper, the cell subset or site label denotes: true naive CD4+ T cells. The clonotype was recovered from a man aged 18-30 years in good health. The sequence joins TRBV4-1 to TRBJ2-1; the D gene is perhaps TRBD1, from 7 matching bases. The CDR3 is CASSQERQGGSQFF. The nucleotides are TGCGCCAGCAGCCAAGAAAGGCAGGGGGGCTCGCAGTTCTTC.